This T cell receptor (beta chain) was retrieved from a study of identical twins (dated by TCRdb to about 2016). The study in broad terms: To test whether fetal clonotypes persist, the study used deep sequencing on TCR alpha and beta repertoires from monozygotic twins, unrelated adults of various ages, and cord blood. Replicate twin experiments were performed at different times using different library preparation protocols to rule out contamination. Study-level results and caveats: In beta out-of-frame sequences, excess twin sharing was weaker, because having fewer shared sequences lowered the signal-to-noise ratio. Because the same donors could not be followed over many years, conclusions were based on cross-sectional statistical analysis. Recombination models systematically underestimated out-of-frame TCR alpha sharing in monozygotic twins but agreed with sharing between unrelated individuals. Invariant T cells such as MAIT and iNKT could partly confound zero-insertion analyses, although diverse VJ usage argued against such confounding for most clonotypes. Fewer insertions were carried by abundant cord blood beta clonotypes; a weaker similar trend was observed in young adult naive repertoires, while no such trend was observed in memory repertoires. Compared with coincidental sharing between unrelated individuals, an excess of low generation-probability sequences was observed among out-of-frame TCR alpha sequences shared between twins.

Every donor was a healthy Caucasian. Three pairs of female monozygotic twins, all aged roughly 18 to 29 years, made up the twin cohort. Positive isolation kits from Invitrogen were used to isolate the CD4+ and CD8+ T cell populations. The library was prepared using 5' RACE. Data came from an Illumina HiSeq 2000. A universal primer binding site was added through template switching, and the final cDNA carried a unique molecular identifier so that TCR cDNA molecules could be counted accurately. First-strand cDNA for TCR alpha and beta chains was synthesized from specific primers in the conserved constant-segment region. To control for contamination, every cDNA library was double barcoded, receiving both a SMART-Mk sample barcode and Illumina barcodes. Two successive PCR steps introduced TruSeq adapter sequences along with Illumina sample barcodes. The TCR alpha and beta cDNA libraries were sequenced on the Illumina HiSeq platform using custom primers. Concerning the study's data processing: MiGEC was used to process raw reads and extract unique molecular identifiers, and MiXCR was used to find CDR3 positions. For each individual, recombination models were inferred using an EM algorithm with the repgenHMM and IGoR tools. The analysis of shared clonotypes was done with the tcR package in R, with sharing normalized by the product of cloneset sizes. To study raw recombination without the effects of thymic and clonal selection, out-of-frame nonproductive sequences were analyzed. TCRdb itself trimmed the public reads at Q25 with fastp, ran MiXCR and retained productive beta chains. When rows share a CDR3 protein, they turn into one entry using the most common DNA and genes. The V and J calls shown here were made by TCRdb, not taken from the authors' results. The sample profile shows fewer than 250,000 distinct CDR3 sequences; approximately 7.8% of them were found once. The ten largest clones take up around 5.4% of the sample.

As encoded in the germline V gene (reference sequence), CDR1 is SEHNR while CDR2 is FQNEAQ. Counted from cysteine to phenylalanine, this CDR3 has 15 amino acids. The sequence is cut down to CDR3 DNA, 45 bases in frame from base 1. V loses 1 base of germline sequence and J loses 5 bases, and the interval between the two ends is 12 bases. This clonotype was seen ten or more times. The antigen it recognizes is unknown. Base qualities are not provided; no much larger clone lies one nucleotide away. This sample was also put to use in a study of yellow fever vaccine responses in identical twins. That second publication adds: According to the authors, the vaccine-induced T cell response in identical twins seemed to be partly convergent and partly specific to each individual. In the study, vaccine-responding T cell clones were precisely tracked in identical twins.

The receptor was derived from a woman younger than 35 in good health. Sequenced sample: CD8+ T cells sorted from blood. Recombination connected TRBV7-9 to TRBJ2-1; TRBD2 is perhaps the D gene, given 5 matching bases. The encoded CDR3 is CASSLVRRAHNEQFF. The bases read TGTGCCAGCAGCTTAGTCAGGCGGGCCCACAATGAGCAGTTCTTC. Joined to the reference TRBV7-9 and TRBJ2-1 proteins, this CDR3 gives the full variable domain: DTGVSQNPRHKITKRGQNVTFRCDPISEHNRLYWYRQTLGQGPEFLTYFQNEAQLEKSRLLSDRFSAERPKGSFSTLEIQRTEQGDSAMYLCASSLVRRAHNEQFFGPGTRLTVL.